This T cell receptor beta chain is drawn from a study of T-cell reconstitution after alpha-beta-depleted transplantation in children. This clonotype was observed at least ten times. What it recognizes is unknown. CDR3 length: 12 residues. V lost 5 bases, J lost 11 bases, and 7 bases stayed unmatched. Regarding the study as a whole: Hyperexpanded clones declined; after one year, newly produced T cells mostly supplied diversity.

TCRbeta library preparation incorporated unique molecular identifiers. Via MiXCR, TCRdb re-called the PCR reads, giving one row per CDR3 protein. The sample holds 250,000 to 300,000 distinct CDR3 sequences, just over 7.5% seen once. The receptor was isolated from a female patient between 2 and 10 years old who had a stem cell transplant for Fanconi anemia, so the T cells may come from the graft donor. V usage is TRBV12-3 or TRBV12-4 and J usage is TRBJ1-1, with 8 positions matching TRBD1. This specimen was peripheral blood, taken 360 days after TCRalphabeta/CD19-depleted stem cell transplant. CDR3 in amino acids: CASSEMDREAFF. DNA for the CDR3: TGTGCCAGCAGTGAGATGGACAGGGAGGCTTTCTTT.